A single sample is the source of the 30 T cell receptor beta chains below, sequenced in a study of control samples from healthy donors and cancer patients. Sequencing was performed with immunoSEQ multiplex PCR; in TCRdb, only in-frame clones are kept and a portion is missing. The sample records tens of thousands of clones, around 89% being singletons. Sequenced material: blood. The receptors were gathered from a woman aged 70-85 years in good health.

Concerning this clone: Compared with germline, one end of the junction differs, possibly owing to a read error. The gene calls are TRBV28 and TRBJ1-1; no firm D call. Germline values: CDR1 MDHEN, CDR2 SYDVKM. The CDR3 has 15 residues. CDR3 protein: CASSPGGRMNTKAFF. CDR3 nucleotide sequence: TGTGCCAGCAGTCCCGGTGGCCGCATGAACACTAAAGCTTTCTTT.

The CDR3 protein is CASSSDRYGYTF. The CDR3 nucleotides read TGTGCCAGCAGTTCCGACCGCTATGGCTACACCTTC. V usage is TRBV27 and J usage is TRBJ1-2; no clear D gene. The CDR3 has 12 amino acids. The germline V gene encodes CDR1 MNHEY and CDR2 SMNVEV (reference sequence). Trimming took 4 bases from V and 4 from J, leaving 7 bases between them.

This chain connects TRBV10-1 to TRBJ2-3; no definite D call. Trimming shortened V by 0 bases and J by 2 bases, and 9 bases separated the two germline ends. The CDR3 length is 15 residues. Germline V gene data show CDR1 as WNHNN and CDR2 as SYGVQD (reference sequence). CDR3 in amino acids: CASSESNPYTDTQYF. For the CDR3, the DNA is TGCGCCAGCAGTGAGTCGAATCCTTACACAGATACGCAGTATTTT.

CDR3 sequence reads: CASSRLAGDTGELFF. In nucleotides, the CDR3 is TGTGCCAGCAGCCGACTAGCGGGGGACACCGGGGAGCTGTTTTTT. V and J are TRBV6-2 or TRBV6-3 and TRBJ2-2, with 12 bases aligning to TRBD2. CDR3 size: 15 residues. V lost 6 bases to trimming and J lost 3 bases; unmatched junction nucleotides: 2. Per germline, CDR1 MNHEY and CDR2 SVGEGT.

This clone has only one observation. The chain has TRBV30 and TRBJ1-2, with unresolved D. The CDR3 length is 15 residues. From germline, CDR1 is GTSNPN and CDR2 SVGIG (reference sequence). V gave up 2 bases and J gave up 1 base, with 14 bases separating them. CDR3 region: CAWSIPDRLNYGYTF. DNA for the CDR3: TGTGCCTGGAGTATCCCGGACCGGCTTAACTATGGCTACACCTTC.

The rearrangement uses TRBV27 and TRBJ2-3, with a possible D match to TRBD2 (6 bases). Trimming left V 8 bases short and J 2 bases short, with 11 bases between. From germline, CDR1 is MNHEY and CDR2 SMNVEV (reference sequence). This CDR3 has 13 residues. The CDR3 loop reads CASAGQNTDTQYF. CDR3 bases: TGTGCCAGCGCGGGGCAGAACACAGATACGCAGTATTTT.

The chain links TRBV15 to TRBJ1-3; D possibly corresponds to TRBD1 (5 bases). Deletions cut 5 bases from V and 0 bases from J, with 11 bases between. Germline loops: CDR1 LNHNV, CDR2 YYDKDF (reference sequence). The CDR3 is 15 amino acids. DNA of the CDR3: TGTGCCACCAGCCCCAGACAGAGCTCTGGAAACACCATATATTTT. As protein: CATSPRQSSGNTIYF.

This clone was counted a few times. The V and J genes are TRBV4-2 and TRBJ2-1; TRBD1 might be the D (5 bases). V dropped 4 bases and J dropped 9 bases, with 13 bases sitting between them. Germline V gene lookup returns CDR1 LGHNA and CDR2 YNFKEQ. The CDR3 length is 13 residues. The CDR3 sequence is CASSLRPGREQFF. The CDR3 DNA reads TGTGCCAGCAGCCTGAGGCCAGGGCGTGAGCAGTTCTTC.

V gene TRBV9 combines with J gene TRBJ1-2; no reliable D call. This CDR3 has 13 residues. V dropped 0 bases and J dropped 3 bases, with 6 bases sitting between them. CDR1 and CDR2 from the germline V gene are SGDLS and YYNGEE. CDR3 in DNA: TGTGCCAGCAGCGTAGAGGGTTACTATGGCTACACCTTC. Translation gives CASSVEGYYGYTF.

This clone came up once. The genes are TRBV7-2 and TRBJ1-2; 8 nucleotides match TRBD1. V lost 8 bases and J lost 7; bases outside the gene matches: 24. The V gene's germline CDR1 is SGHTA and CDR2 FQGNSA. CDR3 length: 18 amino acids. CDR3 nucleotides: TGTGCCAGCCGCCCTACCGGGACAGGAGCTATTACAAGCGGTGGCTACACCTTC. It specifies CASRPTGTGAITSGGYTF.

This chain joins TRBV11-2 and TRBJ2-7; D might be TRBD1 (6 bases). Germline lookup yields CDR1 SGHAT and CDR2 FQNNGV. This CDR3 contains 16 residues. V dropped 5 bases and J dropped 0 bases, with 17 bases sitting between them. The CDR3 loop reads CASSQLQRGSSYEQYF. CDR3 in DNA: TGTGCCAGCAGCCAATTACAGAGGGGGAGCTCCTACGAGCAGTACTTC.

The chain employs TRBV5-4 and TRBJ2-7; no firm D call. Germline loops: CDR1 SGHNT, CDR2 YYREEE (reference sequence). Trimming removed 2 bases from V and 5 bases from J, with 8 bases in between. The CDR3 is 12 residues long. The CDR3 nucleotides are TGTGCCAGCAGCTTTCCAAAGAACGAGCAGTACTTC. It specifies CASSFPKNEQYF.

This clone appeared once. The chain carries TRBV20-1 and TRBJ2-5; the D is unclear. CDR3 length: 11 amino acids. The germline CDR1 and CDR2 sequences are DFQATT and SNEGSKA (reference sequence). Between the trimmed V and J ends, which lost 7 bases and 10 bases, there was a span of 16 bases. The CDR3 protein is CSVPRTQHQYF. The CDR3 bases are TGCAGTGTCCCTAGAACCCAGCACCAGTACTTC.

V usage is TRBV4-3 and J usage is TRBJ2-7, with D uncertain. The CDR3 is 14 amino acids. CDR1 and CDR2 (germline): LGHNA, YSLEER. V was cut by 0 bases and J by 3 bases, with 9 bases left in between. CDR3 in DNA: TGCGCCAGCAGCCAAGAGCCCAATCGCTACGAGCAGTACTTC. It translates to CASSQEPNRYEQYF.

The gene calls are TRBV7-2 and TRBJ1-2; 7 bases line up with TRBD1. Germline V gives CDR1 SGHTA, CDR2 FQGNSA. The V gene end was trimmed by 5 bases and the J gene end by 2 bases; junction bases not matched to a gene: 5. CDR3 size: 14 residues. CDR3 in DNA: TGTGCCAGCAGCGTTGGACAGGCGAACTATGGCTACACCTTC. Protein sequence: CASSVGQANYGYTF.

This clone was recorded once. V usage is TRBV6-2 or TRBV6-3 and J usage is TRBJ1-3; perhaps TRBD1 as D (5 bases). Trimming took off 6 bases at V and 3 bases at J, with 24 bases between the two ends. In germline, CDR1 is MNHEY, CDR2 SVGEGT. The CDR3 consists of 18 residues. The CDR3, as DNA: TGTGCCAGCAGCCAGTCTGTGGGGATTCGGGGGTTTGGAAACACCATATATTTT. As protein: CASSQSVGIRGFGNTIYF.

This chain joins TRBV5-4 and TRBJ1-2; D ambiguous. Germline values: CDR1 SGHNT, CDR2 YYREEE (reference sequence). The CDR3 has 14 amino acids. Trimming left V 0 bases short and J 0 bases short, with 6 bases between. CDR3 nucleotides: TGTGCCAGCAGCTTGGAAATGGCTAACTATGGCTACACCTTC. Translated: CASSLEMANYGYTF.

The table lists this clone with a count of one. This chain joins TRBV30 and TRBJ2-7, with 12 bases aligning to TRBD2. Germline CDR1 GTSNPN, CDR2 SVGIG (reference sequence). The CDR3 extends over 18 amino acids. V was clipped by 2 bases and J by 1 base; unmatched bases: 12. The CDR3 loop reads CAWSSRLAGVGGSYEQYF. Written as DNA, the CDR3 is TGTGCCTGGAGTTCCCGACTAGCGGGGGTTGGTGGGTCCTACGAGCAGTACTTC.

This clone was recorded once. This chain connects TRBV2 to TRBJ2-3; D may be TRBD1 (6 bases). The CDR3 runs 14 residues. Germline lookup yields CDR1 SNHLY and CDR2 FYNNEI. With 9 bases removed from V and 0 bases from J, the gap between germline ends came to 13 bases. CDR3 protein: CARSPGGSTDTQYF. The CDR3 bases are TGTGCCAGAAGCCCTGGGGGCAGCACAGATACGCAGTATTTT. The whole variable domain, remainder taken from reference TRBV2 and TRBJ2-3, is EPEVTQTPSHQVTQMGQEVILRCVPISNHLYFYWYRQILGQKVEFLVSFYNNEISEKSEIFDDQFSVERPDGSNFTLKIRSTKLEDSAMYFCARSPGGSTDTQYFGPGTRLTVL.

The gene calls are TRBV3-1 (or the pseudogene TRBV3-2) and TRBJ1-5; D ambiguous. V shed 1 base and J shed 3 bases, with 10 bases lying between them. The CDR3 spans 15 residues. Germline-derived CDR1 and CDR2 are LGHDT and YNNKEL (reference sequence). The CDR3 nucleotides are TGTGCCAGCAGCCAAGGGTCGGTGTCCAATCAGCCCCAGCATTTT. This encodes CASSQGSVSNQPQHF.

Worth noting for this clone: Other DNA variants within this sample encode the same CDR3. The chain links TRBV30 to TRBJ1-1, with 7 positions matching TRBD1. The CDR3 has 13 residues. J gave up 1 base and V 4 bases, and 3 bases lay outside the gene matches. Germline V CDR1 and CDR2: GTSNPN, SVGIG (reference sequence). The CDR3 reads CAWTRGGNTEAFF. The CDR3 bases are TGTGCCTGGACCAGGGGGGGGAACACTGAAGCTTTCTTT.

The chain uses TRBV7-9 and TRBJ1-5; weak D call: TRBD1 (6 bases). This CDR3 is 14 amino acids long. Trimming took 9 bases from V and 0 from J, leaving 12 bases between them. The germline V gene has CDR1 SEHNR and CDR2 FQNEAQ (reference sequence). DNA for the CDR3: TGTGCCAGTAATAGGGGGGATAGCAATCAGCCCCAGCATTTT. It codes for CASNRGDSNQPQHF.

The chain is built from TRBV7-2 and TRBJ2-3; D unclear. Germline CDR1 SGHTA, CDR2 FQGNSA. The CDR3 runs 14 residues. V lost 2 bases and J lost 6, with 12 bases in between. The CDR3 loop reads CASSLYDRVDTQYF. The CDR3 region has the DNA TGTGCCAGCAGCTTATATGATAGGGTGGATACGCAGTATTTT. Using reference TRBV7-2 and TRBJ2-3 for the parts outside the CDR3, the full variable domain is GAGVSQSPSNKVTEKGKDVELRCDPISGHTALYWYRQSLGQGLEFLIYFQGNSAPDKSGLPSDRFSAERTGGSVSTLTIQRTQQEDSAVYLCASSLYDRVDTQYFGPGTRLTVL.

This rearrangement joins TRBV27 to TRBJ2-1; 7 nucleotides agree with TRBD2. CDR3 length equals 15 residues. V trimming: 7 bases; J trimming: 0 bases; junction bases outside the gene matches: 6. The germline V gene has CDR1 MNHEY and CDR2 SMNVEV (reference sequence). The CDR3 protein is CASTAGESSYNEQFF. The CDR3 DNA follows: TGTGCCAGCACCGCGGGGGAGAGCTCCTACAATGAGCAGTTCTTC.

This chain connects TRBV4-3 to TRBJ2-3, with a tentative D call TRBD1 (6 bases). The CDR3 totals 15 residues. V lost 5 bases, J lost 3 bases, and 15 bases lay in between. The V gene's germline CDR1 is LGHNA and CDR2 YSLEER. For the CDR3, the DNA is TGCGCCAGCAGCTTGGGAGACAGGCCAACAGATACGCAGTATTTT. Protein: CASSLGDRPTDTQYF.

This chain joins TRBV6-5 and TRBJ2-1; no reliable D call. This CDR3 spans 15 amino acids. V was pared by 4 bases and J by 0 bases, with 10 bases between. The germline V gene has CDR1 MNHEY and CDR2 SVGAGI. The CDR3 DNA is TGTGCCAGCAGTTTTCTTCGAAGCTCCTACAATGAGCAGTTCTTC. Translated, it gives CASSFLRSSYNEQFF.

CDR3 residues: CASSEAGGPQHF. CDR3 nucleotide sequence: TGCGCCAGCAGTGAGGCTGGGGGGCCCCAGCATTTT. The chain couples TRBV10-1 to TRBJ1-5, with a tentative D call TRBD1 (5 bases). The CDR3 is 12 residues long. The V end was cut by 2 bases, the J end by 9 bases, with 8 bases between. CDR1 and CDR2 from the germline V gene are WNHNN and SYGVQD (reference sequence).

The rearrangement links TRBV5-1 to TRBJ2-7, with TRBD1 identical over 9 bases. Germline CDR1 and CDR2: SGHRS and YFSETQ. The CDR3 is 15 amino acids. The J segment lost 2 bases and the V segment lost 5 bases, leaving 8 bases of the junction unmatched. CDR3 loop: CASRPGDRVTYEQYF. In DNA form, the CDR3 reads TGCGCCAGCAGGCCCGGGGACAGGGTAACCTACGAGCAGTACTTC.

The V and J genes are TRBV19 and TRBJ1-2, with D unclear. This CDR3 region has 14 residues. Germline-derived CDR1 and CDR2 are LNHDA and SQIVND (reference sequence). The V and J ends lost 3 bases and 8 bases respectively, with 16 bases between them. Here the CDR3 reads CASSIMTQRRGYTF. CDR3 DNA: TGTGCCAGTAGTATTATGACCCAACGAAGAGGCTACACCTTC.

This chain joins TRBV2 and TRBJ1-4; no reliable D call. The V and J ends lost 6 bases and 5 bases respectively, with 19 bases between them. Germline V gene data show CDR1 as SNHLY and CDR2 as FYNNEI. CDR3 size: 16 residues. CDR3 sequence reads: CASSPLIRAQNEKLFF. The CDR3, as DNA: TGTGCCAGCAGCCCCTTAATCCGGGCCCAAAATGAAAAACTGTTTTTT.